The rows below give T cell receptor beta chains drawn from one sample of a study of post-analysis software for immune sequencing data. One entry per CDR3 protein results from TCRdb running MiXCR on the PCR reads. The sample carries 400,000 to 500,000 distinct CDR3 sequences, approximately 38% recorded once. Sequenced material: blood. The receptors were sampled from a girl aged 2 to 9 with multiple sclerosis. CDR3s include the opening cysteine and the closing phenylalanine or tryptophan. Fields, in order: V gene, CDR3 protein.

v_call: TRBV4-1
cdr3_aa: CASSPGHVNQPQHF

v_call: TRBV3-1
cdr3_aa: CASSHEPPGLAGGSYEQYF

v_call: TRBV24-1
cdr3_aa: CATSDLQRQGEDTQYF

v_call: TRBV5-8
cdr3_aa: CASSLSMGQGSLEAFF

v_call: TRBV4-3
cdr3_aa: CASSTSGVSRNEQFF

v_call: TRBV29-1
cdr3_aa: CSVEYYQGRGQGTDTQYF

v_call: TRBV18
cdr3_aa: CASSWTGYPFEQFF

v_call: TRBV11-2
cdr3_aa: CASSSIGLYQAKNIQYF

v_call: TRBV20-1
cdr3_aa: CSLGSTDTQYF

v_call: TRBV28
cdr3_aa: CASSLGSSNQPQHF

v_call: TRBV6-2/TRBV6-3
cdr3_aa: CASGRGGYGYTF

v_call: TRBV12-3/TRBV12-4
cdr3_aa: CASTAQGTDTQYF

v_call: TRBV29-1
cdr3_aa: CSVVPTTYNEQFF

v_call: TRBV7-8
cdr3_aa: CAAGSPSEHEQFF

v_call: TRBV14
cdr3_aa: CASSPEPGQSEQYF

v_call: TRBV20-1
cdr3_aa: CSARARRGTQYF

v_call: TRBV29-1
cdr3_aa: CSVADRKQETQYF

v_call: TRBV5-5
cdr3_aa: CASSLRPSRADTQYF

v_call: TRBV10-3
cdr3_aa: CAISVGQRLSTDTQYF

v_call: TRBV28
cdr3_aa: CASSGLAGGLSSYEQYF

v_call: TRBV6-2/TRBV6-3
cdr3_aa: CASSPIGDYSYEQYF

v_call: TRBV4-1
cdr3_aa: CASSQKDAKGNQPQHF

v_call: TRBV4-3
cdr3_aa: CASSQAPLAGVTDTQYF

v_call: TRBV2
cdr3_aa: CASSEILGVDYGYTF

v_call: TRBV9
cdr3_aa: CASSVGSGRRNNEQFF

v_call: TRBV7-2
cdr3_aa: CASSRGQGTQPQHF

v_call: TRBV15
cdr3_aa: CATSSSDRVYSGTDTQYF

v_call: TRBV27
cdr3_aa: CASSRNRGGTEAFF

v_call: TRBV6-2/TRBV6-3
cdr3_aa: CASSYPPFQPSGASTDTQYF

v_call: TRBV20-1
cdr3_aa: CSTSGSSYEQYF

v_call: TRBV3-1
cdr3_aa: CASSQVVAGGETQYF

v_call: TRBV5-1
cdr3_aa: CASSTGQGVGSPLHF

v_call: TRBV6-5
cdr3_aa: CASSYSGQDNQPQHF

v_call: TRBV6-1
cdr3_aa: CASSEVLGESYGYTF

v_call: TRBV29-1
cdr3_aa: CSVARANTEAFF

v_call: TRBV28
cdr3_aa: CASTAGTDTQYF

v_call: TRBV29-1
cdr3_aa: CSVQRDRLRPTNEKLFF

v_call: TRBV12-3/TRBV12-4
cdr3_aa: CASSSTGKYTEAFF